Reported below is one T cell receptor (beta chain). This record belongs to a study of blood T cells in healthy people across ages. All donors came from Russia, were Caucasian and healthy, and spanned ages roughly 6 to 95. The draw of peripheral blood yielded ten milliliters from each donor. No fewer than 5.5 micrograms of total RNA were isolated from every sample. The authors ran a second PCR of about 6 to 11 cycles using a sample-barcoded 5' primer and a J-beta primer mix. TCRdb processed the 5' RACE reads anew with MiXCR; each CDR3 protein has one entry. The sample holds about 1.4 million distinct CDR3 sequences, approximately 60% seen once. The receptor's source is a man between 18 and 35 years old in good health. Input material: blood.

CDR3 coding DNA: TGCGCCAGCAGCCCCAGGCGGGGGGAAGAGACCCAGTACTTC. This sequence encodes CASSPRRGEETQYF. This chain links TRBV5-1 with TRBJ2-5; 8 bases line up with TRBD2. This CDR3 spans 14 amino acids. Germline CDR1 is SGHRS and CDR2 is YFSETQ. J was trimmed by 3 bases and V by 4 bases; bases with no gene match: 5.